These 27 T cell receptor beta chains were sequenced from one sample in a study of blood T cell repertoires in COVID-19. The data were produced by immunoSEQ multiplex PCR, yet TCRdb's version contains in-frame clones alone and is incomplete. The sample holds more than 150,000 clones, over 70% seen once. The specimen was peripheral blood. Receptors were obtained from a woman in her fifties or sixties with acute or convalescent COVID-19.

Note on this clone: The sample carries other DNA sequences with the same CDR3. The V call is TRBV7-2, the J call TRBJ1-1; 8 nucleotides line up with TRBD1. Trimming took 5 bases from V and 4 from J; bases not matched to a gene: 6. The germline CDR1 and CDR2 sequences are SGHTA and FQGNSA. This CDR3 is 14 amino acids long. The DNA of the CDR3 is TGTGCCAGCAGCGTAGGACAGGGACGCACTGAAGCTTTCTTT. It specifies CASSVGQGRTEAFF.

The chain joins TRBV7-2 to TRBJ1-2; 9 bases match TRBD1. V lost 4 bases to trimming and J lost 8 bases; unmatched junction nucleotides: 5. CDR3 length equals 13 residues. CDR1 and CDR2 (germline): SGHTA, FQGNSA. The CDR3 here is CASSWTGVGGYTF. The CDR3 DNA reads as TGTGCCAGCAGCTGGACAGGGGTCGGAGGCTACACCTTC.

The chain joins TRBV9 to TRBJ2-2; 8 positions match TRBD1. V shed 3 bases and J 4 bases; nucleotides not matched to a gene: 2. This CDR3 contains 14 residues. The germline V gene encodes CDR1 SGDLS and CDR2 YYNGEE. The CDR3 protein is CASSAQGATGELFF. The CDR3 region has the DNA TGTGCCAGCAGCGCCCAGGGGGCCACCGGGGAGCTGTTTTTT.

This chain joins TRBV19 and TRBJ1-2; tentative D call: TRBD1 (6 bases). Germline CDR1 reads LNHDA; CDR2 reads SQIVND (reference sequence). The CDR3 runs 13 residues. The V and J ends lost 5 bases and 3 bases respectively, with 10 bases between them. Here the CDR3 reads CASSLNRDYGYTF. The CDR3 region has the DNA TGTGCCAGTAGTCTAAACAGGGACTATGGCTACACCTTC.

The chain has TRBV7-2 and TRBJ2-3, with 9 nucleotides matching TRBD1. After removal of 6 bases from V and 1 base from J, the junction contained 5 bases not matched to a gene. Per the germline V gene, CDR1 is SGHTA and CDR2 is FQGNSA. The CDR3 spans 15 residues. The CDR3 coding sequence is TGTGCCAGCAGTAATTGGGACAGGGGCACAGATACGCAGTATTTT. It encodes CASSNWDRGTDTQYF.

The rearrangement links TRBV11-2 to TRBJ2-1; tentative D call: TRBD1 (5 bases). The CDR3 length is 15 residues. Germline CDR1 SGHAT, CDR2 FQNNGV. V lost 1 base to trimming and J lost 6 bases, with 13 bases between them. CDR3 region: CASSLGGTSTNEQFF. The CDR3 DNA sequence: TGTGCCAGCAGCTTAGGGGGCACCTCGACCAATGAGCAGTTCTTC. The whole variable domain, filled in from reference TRBV11-2 and TRBJ2-1, reads EAGVAQSPRYKIIEKRQSVAFWCNPISGHATLYWYQQILGQGPKLLIQFQNNGVVDDSQLPKDRFSAERLKGVDSTLKIQPAKLEDSAVYLCASSLGGTSTNEQFFGPGTRLTVL.

The CDR3 here is CASSPIRGGGIPYEQYF. The CDR3 DNA sequence: TGTGCCAGCAGCCCCATAAGGGGTGGGGGCATTCCCTACGAGCAGTACTTC. The chain joins TRBV5-4 to TRBJ2-7, with D perhaps matching TRBD1 (6 bases). The CDR3 consists of 17 residues. Germline CDR1 and CDR2: SGHNT and YYREEE (reference sequence). The V end lost 4 bases, the J end lost 2 bases, and 22 bases lay between the germline ends.

The chain has TRBV15 and TRBJ2-3; 14 bases are shared with TRBD2. Germline CDR1 LNHNV, CDR2 YYDKDF (reference sequence). Trimming removed 5 bases from V and 4 bases from J; junction bases left unmatched: 8. The CDR3 sequence is 17 residues long. The CDR3 loop reads CATSPGGLAGVADTQYF. The CDR3 coding sequence is TGTGCCACCAGCCCAGGGGGACTAGCGGGGGTCGCAGATACGCAGTATTTT.

The chain uses TRBV3-1 (or the pseudogene TRBV3-2) and TRBJ1-2; 10 nucleotides align to TRBD1. Germline V CDR1 and CDR2: LGHDT, YNNKEL (reference sequence). Trimming at V came to 3 bases and at J to 8 bases, leaving 12 bases not matched to a gene. The CDR3 is 16 amino acids. The CDR3 nucleotides read TGTGCCAGCAGCCAGGAGACAGGGGGCCCAACCAGGGGCTACACCTTC. This sequence encodes CASSQETGGPTRGYTF.

The chain couples TRBV6-6 to TRBJ1-3, with 8 nucleotides matching TRBD1. Germline trimming cut 6 bases from V and 0 bases from J; bases unmatched to any gene: 1. CDR1 and CDR2 from the germline V gene are MNHNY and SVGAGI (reference sequence). CDR3 size: 14 residues. This CDR3 is CASRQGVSGNTIYF. The CDR3 region has the DNA TGTGCCAGCAGACAGGGGGTCTCTGGAAACACCATATATTTT.

The CDR3 region is CASSILRQGMGSPLHF. CDR3 nucleotides: TGTGCCAGTAGTATACTCCGGCAGGGGATGGGATCACCCCTCCACTTT. The chain carries TRBV19 and TRBJ1-6, with a weak D call TRBD1 (6 bases). The CDR3 loop spans 16 amino acids. Trimming removed 2 bases at V and 10 bases at J, with 18 bases between. CDR1 LNHDA and CDR2 SQIVND come from the germline V gene (reference sequence). The variable domain in full, completed from reference TRBV19 and TRBJ1-6, reads DGGITQSPKYLFRKEGQNVTLSCEQNLNHDAMYWYRQDPGQGLRLIYYSQIVNDFQKGDIAEGYSVSREKKESFPLTVTSAQKNPTAFYLCASSILRQGMGSPLHFGNGTRLTVT.

This clone has only a few counts. The chain combines TRBV28 with TRBJ1-4; 8 bases are a match to TRBD1. The CDR3 runs 15 residues. Germline CDR1 is MDHEN and CDR2 is SYDVKM. Losses at the gene ends were 3 bases for V and 7 bases for J; bases not matched to a gene: 7. The DNA for the CDR3 is TGTGCCAGCAGTTTTGGTGACAGGGGTGGTGAAAAACTGTTTTTT. Its translation is CASSFGDRGGEKLFF.

This clone was picked up one time. This rearrangement joins TRBV7-6 to TRBJ1-1; TRBD1 agrees at 10 bases. Germline V gives CDR1 SGHVS, CDR2 FNYEAQ. The CDR3 is 13 amino acids. Trimming at V came to 5 bases and at J to 8 bases, leaving 5 bases not matched to a gene. The CDR3 coding sequence is TGTGCCAGCAGCCCGGGGACAGGGGCCGAAGCTTTCTTT. Translating it yields CASSPGTGAEAFF.

This clone was seen once. The chain joins TRBV6-6 to TRBJ1-2; TRBD1 aligns across 9 bases. J gave up 4 bases and V 2 bases, and 5 bases lay outside the gene matches. Germline values: CDR1 MNHNY, CDR2 SVGAGI (reference sequence). This CDR3 has 15 residues. CDR3 residues: CASSYPTGGAYGYTF. The CDR3 bases are TGTGCCAGCAGTTACCCAACAGGGGGCGCCTATGGCTACACCTTC.

This clone was seen once. The chain links TRBV6-5 to TRBJ1-6, with D possibly TRBD1 on 6 matching bases. Trimming took 6 bases from V and 7 from J, leaving 16 bases between them. Germline values: CDR1 MNHEY, CDR2 SVGAGI. The CDR3 loop spans 15 amino acids. DNA of the CDR3: TGTGCCAGCAGGAAACAGGGTTCAGGGAATTCACCCCTCCACTTT. Amino acid sequence: CASRKQGSGNSPLHF.

The V gene is TRBV5-4, the J gene TRBJ1-2; D perhaps matches TRBD1 (5 bases). The CDR3 runs to 13 residues. CDR1 and CDR2 from the germline V gene are SGHNT and YYREEE (reference sequence). Deletions cut 2 bases from V and 5 bases from J, with 10 bases between. The CDR3 spells CASSLSSGYGYTF. The CDR3 region has the DNA TGTGCCAGCAGCTTATCGTCAGGGTATGGCTACACCTTC.

This sequence joins TRBV5-4 and TRBJ2-1, with 10 bases fitting TRBD1. The V and J ends lost 3 bases and 3 bases, in that order; junction bases with no gene match: 6. The CDR3 covers 16 residues. CDR1 is SGHNT, CDR2 YYREEE, per germline (reference sequence). The CDR3 loop is CASSSGTGVYYNEQFF. CDR3 nucleotides: TGTGCCAGCAGCTCCGGGACAGGGGTATACTACAATGAGCAGTTCTTC.

The chain joins TRBV19 to TRBJ2-7; D may be TRBD1 (6 bases). The germline CDR1 and CDR2 sequences are LNHDA and SQIVND (reference sequence). Trimming took off 5 bases at V and 4 bases at J, with 9 bases between the two ends. The CDR3 has 12 residues. Written as DNA, the CDR3 is TGTGCCAGTAGTTCAGGGGTGTACGAGCAGTACTTC. As protein: CASSSGVYEQYF.

The V gene is TRBV11-3, the J gene TRBJ2-6; 11 bases are a match to TRBD1. The germline V gene encodes CDR1 SGHNT and CDR2 YENEEA. V dropped 5 bases and J dropped 0; count of bases not matched to a gene: 3. The CDR3 totals 17 residues. In nucleotides, the CDR3 is TGTGCCAGCAGCCCCGGGACAGGGGGCTCTGGGGCCAACGTCCTGACTTTC. Protein: CASSPGTGGSGANVLTF.

The chain links TRBV11-2 to TRBJ2-3; D call uncertain. The V end lost 5 bases, the J end lost 3 bases, and 12 bases lay between the germline ends. Germline loops: CDR1 SGHAT, CDR2 FQNNGV. The CDR3 loop spans 14 amino acids. CDR3 coding DNA: TGTGCCAGCAGCGCGACTGGCCGAACAGATACGCAGTATTTT. It is translated as CASSATGRTDTQYF.

This rearrangement joins TRBV6-6 to TRBJ2-7, with 7 bases aligning to TRBD1. V shed 4 bases, J shed 3 bases, and the junction held 9 bases outside the gene matches. Germline V lookup: CDR1 MNHNY, CDR2 SVGAGI (reference sequence). This CDR3 is built from 15 residues. The CDR3 spells CASSFDTGDHYEQYF. CDR3 bases: TGTGCCAGCAGTTTCGATACAGGGGACCACTACGAGCAGTACTTC.

The chain recombines TRBV3-1 (or the pseudogene TRBV3-2) with TRBJ1-1; D not resolved. Trimming shortened V by 1 base and J by 7 bases, and 4 bases separated the two germline ends. Germline values: CDR1 LGHDT, CDR2 YNNKEL (reference sequence). The CDR3 length is 11 residues. In DNA form, the CDR3 reads TGTGCCAGCAGCCAAGGTAGTGAAGCTTTCTTT. Amino acids: CASSQGSEAFF.

The chain is built from TRBV13 and TRBJ1-2; 10 bases fit TRBD1. V shed 5 bases and J 4 bases; nucleotides not matched to a gene: 7. CDR1 and CDR2 from the germline V gene are PRHDT and FYEKMQ (reference sequence). The CDR3 has 15 residues. The CDR3: CASSPTGTGAYGYTF. The CDR3 bases are TGTGCCAGCAGCCCGACCGGGACAGGGGCCTATGGCTACACCTTC.

This chain connects TRBV5-1 to TRBJ2-5, with 8 bases fitting TRBD1. The germline V gene has CDR1 SGHRS and CDR2 YFSETQ. Losses at the gene ends were 5 bases for V and 2 bases for J; bases not matched to a gene: 8. This CDR3 region has 15 residues. The CDR3 DNA reads TGCGCCAGCAGTATGAATAGACAGGGGCAAGAGACCCAGTACTTC. It translates to CASSMNRQGQETQYF.

The V gene is TRBV19, the J gene TRBJ1-1; 8 nucleotides agree with TRBD1. J was trimmed by 3 bases and V by 4 bases; bases with no gene match: 1. CDR1 LNHDA and CDR2 SQIVND come from the germline V gene (reference sequence). This CDR3 comprises 13 residues. The CDR3 coding sequence is TGTGCCAGTAGTACGGACAGGGACACTGAAGCTTTCTTT. It codes for CASSTDRDTEAFF.

CDR3 in amino acids: CASSPWGGDEQFF. The CDR3 nucleotides are TGTGCCAGCAGCCCCTGGGGGGGGGATGAGCAGTTCTTC. The rearrangement uses TRBV9 and TRBJ2-1; 7 bases align to TRBD2. The CDR3 consists of 13 residues. J lost 8 bases, V lost 4 bases, and 6 bases had no gene match. Germline V gives CDR1 SGDLS, CDR2 YYNGEE. The full variable domain, rest sourced from reference TRBV9 and TRBJ2-1, is DSGVTQTPKHLITATGQRVTLRCSPRSGDLSVYWYQQSLDQGLQFLIQYYNGEERAKGNILERFSAQQFPDLHSELNLSSLELGDSALYFCASSPWGGDEQFFGPGTRLTVL.

V usage is TRBV3-1 (or the pseudogene TRBV3-2) and J usage is TRBJ1-2, with D unresolved. The CDR3 spans 12 residues. V was pared by 0 bases and J by 5 bases, with 4 bases between. CDR1 LGHDT and CDR2 YNNKEL come from the germline V gene (reference sequence). In DNA, the CDR3 is TGTGCCAGCAGCCAAGATCGGTATGGCTACACCTTC. This gives the protein CASSQDRYGYTF.